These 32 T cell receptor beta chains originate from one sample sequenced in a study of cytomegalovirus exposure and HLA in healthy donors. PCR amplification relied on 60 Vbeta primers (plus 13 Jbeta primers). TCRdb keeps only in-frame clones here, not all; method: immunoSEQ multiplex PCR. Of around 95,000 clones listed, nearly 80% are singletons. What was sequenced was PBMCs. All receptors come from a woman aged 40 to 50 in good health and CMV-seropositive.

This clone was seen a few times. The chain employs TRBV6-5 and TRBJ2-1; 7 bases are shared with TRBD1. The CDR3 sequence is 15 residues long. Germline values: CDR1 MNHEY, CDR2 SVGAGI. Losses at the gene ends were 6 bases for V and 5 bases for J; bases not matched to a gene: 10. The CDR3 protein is CASRRKGDRDNEQFF. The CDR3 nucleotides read TGTGCCAGCAGGAGGAAAGGAGACAGGGACAATGAGCAGTTCTTC.

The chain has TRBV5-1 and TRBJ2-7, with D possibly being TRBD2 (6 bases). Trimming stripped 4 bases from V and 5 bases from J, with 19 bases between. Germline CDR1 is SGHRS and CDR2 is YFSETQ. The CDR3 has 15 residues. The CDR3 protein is CASSQGLIPGNEQYF. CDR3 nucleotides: TGCGCCAGCAGCCAGGGACTTATCCCAGGGAACGAGCAGTACTTC. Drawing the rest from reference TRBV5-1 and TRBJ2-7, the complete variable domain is KAGVTQTPRYLIKTRGQQVTLSCSPISGHRSVSWYQQTPGQGLQFLFEYFSETQRNKGNFPGRFSGRQFSNSRSEMNVSTLELGDSALYLCASSQGLIPGNEQYFGPGTRLTVT.

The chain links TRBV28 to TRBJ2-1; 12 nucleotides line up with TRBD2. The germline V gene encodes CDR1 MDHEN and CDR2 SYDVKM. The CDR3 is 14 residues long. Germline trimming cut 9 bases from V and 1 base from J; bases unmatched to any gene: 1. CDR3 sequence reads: CASLAGGSYNEQFF. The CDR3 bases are TGTGCCAGTCTAGCGGGAGGGTCCTACAATGAGCAGTTCTTC.

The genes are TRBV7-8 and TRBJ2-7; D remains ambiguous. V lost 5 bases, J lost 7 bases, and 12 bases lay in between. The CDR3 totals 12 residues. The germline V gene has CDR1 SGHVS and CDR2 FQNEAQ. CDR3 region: CASSPVLSEQYF. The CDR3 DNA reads TGTGCCAGCAGCCCAGTCCTTTCGGAGCAGTACTTC.

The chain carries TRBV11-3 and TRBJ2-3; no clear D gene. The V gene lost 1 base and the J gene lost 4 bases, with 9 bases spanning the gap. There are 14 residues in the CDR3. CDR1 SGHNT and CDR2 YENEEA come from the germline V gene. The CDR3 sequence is CASSLGRLPDTQYF. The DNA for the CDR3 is TGTGCCAGCAGCTTAGGCAGGCTTCCAGATACGCAGTATTTT.

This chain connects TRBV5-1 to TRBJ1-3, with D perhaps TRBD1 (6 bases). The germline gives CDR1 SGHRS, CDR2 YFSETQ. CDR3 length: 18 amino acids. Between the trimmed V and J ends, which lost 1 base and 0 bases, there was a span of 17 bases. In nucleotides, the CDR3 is TGCGCCAGCAGCTTGTCAGGTTCAGGGGAAGGCTCTGGAAACACCATATATTTT. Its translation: CASSLSGSGEGSGNTIYF.

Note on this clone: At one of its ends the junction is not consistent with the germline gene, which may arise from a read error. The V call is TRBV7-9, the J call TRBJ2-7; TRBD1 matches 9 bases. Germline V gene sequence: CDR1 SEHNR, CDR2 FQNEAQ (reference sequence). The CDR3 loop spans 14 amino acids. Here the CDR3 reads CSSSKRDRAYEQYF. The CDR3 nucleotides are TGTTCCAGCAGCAAGCGGGACAGGGCCTACGAGCAGTACTTC.

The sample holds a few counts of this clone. CDR3 region: CASSGLSHEQFF. The CDR3 region has the DNA TGTGCCAGCAGTGGCTTAAGCCATGAGCAGTTCTTC. This chain links TRBV2 with TRBJ2-1; D gene ambiguous. CDR1 is SNHLY and CDR2 is FYNNEI in the germline V gene. The V end lost 4 bases, the J end lost 8 bases, and 9 bases lay between the germline ends. This CDR3 has 12 residues.

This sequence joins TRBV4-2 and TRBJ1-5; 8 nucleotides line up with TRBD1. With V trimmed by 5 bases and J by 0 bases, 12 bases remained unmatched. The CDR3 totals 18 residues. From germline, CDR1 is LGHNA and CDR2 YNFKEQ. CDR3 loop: CASSARTGRGISNQPQHF. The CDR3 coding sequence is TGTGCCAGCAGCGCTCGGACAGGGAGGGGAATTAGCAATCAGCCCCAGCATTTT.

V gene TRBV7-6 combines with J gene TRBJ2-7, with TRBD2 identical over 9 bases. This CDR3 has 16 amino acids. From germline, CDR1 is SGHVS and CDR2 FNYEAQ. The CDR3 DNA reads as TGTGCTTTGGGGGACACCTTTAGCGGGAGACCCTACGAGCAGTACTTC. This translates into CALGDTFSGRPYEQYF.

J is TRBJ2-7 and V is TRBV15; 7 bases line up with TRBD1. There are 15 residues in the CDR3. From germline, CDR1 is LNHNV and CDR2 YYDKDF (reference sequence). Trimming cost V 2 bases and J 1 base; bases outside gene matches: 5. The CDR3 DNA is TGTGCCACCAGCAGAAGACAGGGCCGATCCTACGAGCAGTACTTC. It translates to CATSRRQGRSYEQYF.

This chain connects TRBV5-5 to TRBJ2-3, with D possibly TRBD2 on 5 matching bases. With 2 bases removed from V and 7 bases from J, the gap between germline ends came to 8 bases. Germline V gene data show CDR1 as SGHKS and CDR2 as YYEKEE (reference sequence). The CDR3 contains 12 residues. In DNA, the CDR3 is TGTGCCAGCAGCTTACTCGGGAATACGCAGTATTTT. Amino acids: CASSLLGNTQYF.

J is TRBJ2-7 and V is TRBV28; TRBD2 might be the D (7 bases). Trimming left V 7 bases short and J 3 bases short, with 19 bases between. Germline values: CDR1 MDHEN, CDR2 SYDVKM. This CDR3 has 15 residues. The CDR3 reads CASNLPGGLGYEQYF. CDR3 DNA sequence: TGTGCCAGCAATCTCCCCGGGGGGCTAGGCTACGAGCAGTACTTC. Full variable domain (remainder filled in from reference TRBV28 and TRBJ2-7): DVKVTQSSRYLVKRTGEKVFLECVQDMDHENMFWYRQDPGLGLRLIYFSYDVKMKEKGDIPEGYSVSREKKERFSLILESASTNQTSMYLCASNLPGGLGYEQYFGPGTRLTVT.

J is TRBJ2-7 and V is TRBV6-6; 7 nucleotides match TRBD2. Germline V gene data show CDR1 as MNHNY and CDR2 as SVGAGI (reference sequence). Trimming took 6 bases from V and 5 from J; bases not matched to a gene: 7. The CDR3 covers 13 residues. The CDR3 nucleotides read TGTGCCAGCAGCCCGGGACTACACCACGAGCAGTACTTC. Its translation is CASSPGLHHEQYF.

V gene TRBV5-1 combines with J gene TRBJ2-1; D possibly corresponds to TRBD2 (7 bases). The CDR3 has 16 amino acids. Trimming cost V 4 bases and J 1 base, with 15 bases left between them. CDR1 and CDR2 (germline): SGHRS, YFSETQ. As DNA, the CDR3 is TGCGCCAGCAGCCGGGGGGCTTCTAAATCCTACAATGAGCAGTTCTTC. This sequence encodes CASSRGASKSYNEQFF.

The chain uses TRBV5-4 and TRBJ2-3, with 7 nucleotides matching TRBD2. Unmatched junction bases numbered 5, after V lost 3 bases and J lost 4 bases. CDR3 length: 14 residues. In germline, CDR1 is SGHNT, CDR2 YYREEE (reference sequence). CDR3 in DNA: TGTGCCAGCAGCTGGGGGGGGAGGCCAGATACGCAGTATTTT. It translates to CASSWGGRPDTQYF.

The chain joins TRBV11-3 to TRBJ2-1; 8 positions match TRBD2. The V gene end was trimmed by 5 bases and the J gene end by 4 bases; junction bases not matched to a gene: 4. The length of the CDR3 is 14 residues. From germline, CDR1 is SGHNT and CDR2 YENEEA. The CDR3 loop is CASSLSGTYNEQFF. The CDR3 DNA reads TGTGCCAGCAGCCTTAGCGGGACTTACAATGAGCAGTTCTTC.

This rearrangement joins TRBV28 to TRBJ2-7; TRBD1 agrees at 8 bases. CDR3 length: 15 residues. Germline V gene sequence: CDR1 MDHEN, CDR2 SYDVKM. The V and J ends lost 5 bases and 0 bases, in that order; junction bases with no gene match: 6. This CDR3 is CASSRRGQASYEQYF. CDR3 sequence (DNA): TGTGCCAGCAGTCGGAGGGGACAGGCCTCCTACGAGCAGTACTTC.

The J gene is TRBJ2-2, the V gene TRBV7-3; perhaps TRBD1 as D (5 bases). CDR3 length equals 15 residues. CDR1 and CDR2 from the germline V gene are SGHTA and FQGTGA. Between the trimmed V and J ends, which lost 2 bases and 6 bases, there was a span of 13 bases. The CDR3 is CASSLSAGYSGELFF. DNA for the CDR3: TGTGCCAGCAGCTTATCGGCAGGGTACTCCGGGGAGCTGTTTTTT.

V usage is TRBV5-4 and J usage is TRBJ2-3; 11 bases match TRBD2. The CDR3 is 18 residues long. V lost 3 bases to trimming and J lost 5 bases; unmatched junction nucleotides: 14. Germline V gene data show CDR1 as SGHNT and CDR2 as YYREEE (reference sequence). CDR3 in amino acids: CASSSQAGLAGGRDTQYF. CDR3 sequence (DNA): TGTGCCAGCAGCTCTCAAGCCGGGCTAGCGGGAGGACGAGATACGCAGTATTTT.

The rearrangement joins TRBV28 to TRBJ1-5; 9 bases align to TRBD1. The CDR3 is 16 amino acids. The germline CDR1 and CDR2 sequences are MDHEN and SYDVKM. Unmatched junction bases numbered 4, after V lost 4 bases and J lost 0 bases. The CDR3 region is CASSSLTGGSNQPQHF. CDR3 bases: TGTGCCAGCAGTTCACTGACAGGGGGTAGCAATCAGCCCCAGCATTTT.

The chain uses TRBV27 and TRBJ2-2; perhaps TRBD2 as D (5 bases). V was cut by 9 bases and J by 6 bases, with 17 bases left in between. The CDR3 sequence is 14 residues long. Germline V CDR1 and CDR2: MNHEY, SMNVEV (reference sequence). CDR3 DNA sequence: TGTGCCAGTGGGGAGTTAGTTGGGGCCGGGGAGCTGTTTTTT. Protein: CASGELVGAGELFF.

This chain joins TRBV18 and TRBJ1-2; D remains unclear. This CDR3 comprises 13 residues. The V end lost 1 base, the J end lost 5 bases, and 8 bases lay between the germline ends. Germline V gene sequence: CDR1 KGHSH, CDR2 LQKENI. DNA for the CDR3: TGTGCCAGCTCACCACGGGAGGCGTATGGCTACACCTTC. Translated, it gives CASSPREAYGYTF.

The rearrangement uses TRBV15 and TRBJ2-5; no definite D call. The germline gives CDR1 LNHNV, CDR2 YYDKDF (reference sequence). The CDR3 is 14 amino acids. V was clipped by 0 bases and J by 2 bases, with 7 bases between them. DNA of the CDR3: TGTGCCACCAGCAGAGAGTACACACAAGAGACCCAGTACTTC. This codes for CATSREYTQETQYF. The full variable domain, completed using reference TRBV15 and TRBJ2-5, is DAMVIQNPRYQVTQFGKPVTLSCSQTLNHNVMYWYQQKSSQAPKLLFHYYDKDFNNEADTPDNFQSRRPNTSFCFLDIRSPGLGDTAMYLCATSREYTQETQYFGPGTRLLVL.

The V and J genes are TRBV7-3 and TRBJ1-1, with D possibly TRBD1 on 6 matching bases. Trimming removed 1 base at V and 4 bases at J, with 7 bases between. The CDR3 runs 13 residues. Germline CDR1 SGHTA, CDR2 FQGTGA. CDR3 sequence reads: CASSLIRGTEAFF. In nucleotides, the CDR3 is TGTGCCAGCAGCTTAATCAGGGGCACTGAAGCTTTCTTT.

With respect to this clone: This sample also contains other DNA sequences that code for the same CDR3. The CDR3 protein is CASSLAEANTGELFF. In nucleotides, the CDR3 is TGCGCCAGCAGCTTGGCGGAGGCGAACACCGGGGAGCTGTTTTTT. This chain links TRBV5-1 with TRBJ2-2; D is possibly TRBD2 (5 bases). Germline lookup yields CDR1 SGHRS and CDR2 YFSETQ. This CDR3 has 15 amino acids. Trimming removed 0 bases from V and 0 bases from J, with 6 bases in between. The variable domain in full, with the rest retrieved from reference TRBV5-1 and TRBJ2-2, is KAGVTQTPRYLIKTRGQQVTLSCSPISGHRSVSWYQQTPGQGLQFLFEYFSETQRNKGNFPGRFSGRQFSNSRSEMNVSTLELGDSALYLCASSLAEANTGELFFGEGSRLTVL.

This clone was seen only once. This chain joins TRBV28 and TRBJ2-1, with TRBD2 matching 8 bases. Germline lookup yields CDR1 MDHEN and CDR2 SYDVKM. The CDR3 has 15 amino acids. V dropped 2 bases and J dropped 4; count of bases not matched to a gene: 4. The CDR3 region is CASSLTAGVYNEQFF. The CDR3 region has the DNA TGTGCCAGCAGTTTAACAGCGGGAGTTTACAATGAGCAGTTCTTC.

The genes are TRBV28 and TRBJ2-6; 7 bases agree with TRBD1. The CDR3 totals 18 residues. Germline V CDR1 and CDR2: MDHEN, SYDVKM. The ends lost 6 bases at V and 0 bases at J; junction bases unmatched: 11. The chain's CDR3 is CASRRTGTGLSGANVLTF. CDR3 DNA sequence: TGTGCCAGCAGAAGGACAGGCACCGGGCTCTCTGGGGCCAACGTCCTGACTTTC. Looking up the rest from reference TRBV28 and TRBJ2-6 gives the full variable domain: DVKVTQSSRYLVKRTGEKVFLECVQDMDHENMFWYRQDPGLGLRLIYFSYDVKMKEKGDIPEGYSVSREKKERFSLILESASTNQTSMYLCASRRTGTGLSGANVLTFGAGSRLTVL.

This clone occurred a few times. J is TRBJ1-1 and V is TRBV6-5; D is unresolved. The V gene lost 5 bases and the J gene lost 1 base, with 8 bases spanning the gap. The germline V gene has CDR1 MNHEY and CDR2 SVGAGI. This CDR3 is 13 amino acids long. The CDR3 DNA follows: TGTGCCAGCAGTGACCGGGGGAACACTGAAGCTTTCTTT. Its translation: CASSDRGNTEAFF.

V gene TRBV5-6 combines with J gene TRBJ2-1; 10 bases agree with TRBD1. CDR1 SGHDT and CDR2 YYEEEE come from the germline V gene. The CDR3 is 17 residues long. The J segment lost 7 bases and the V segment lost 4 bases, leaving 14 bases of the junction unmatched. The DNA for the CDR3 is TGTGCCAGCAGCCGCTCCGGGACAGGGGTAAGGACTAATGAGCAGTTCTTC. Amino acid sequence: CASSRSGTGVRTNEQFF.

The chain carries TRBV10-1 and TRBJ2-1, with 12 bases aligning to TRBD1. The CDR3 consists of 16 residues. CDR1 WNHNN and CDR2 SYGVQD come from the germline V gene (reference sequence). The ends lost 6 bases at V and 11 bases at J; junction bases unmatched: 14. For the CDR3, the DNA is TGCGCCAGCAGCCCGGGACAGGGGGCTCTAGCGGGAAAGCAGTTCTTC. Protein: CASSPGQGALAGKQFF.

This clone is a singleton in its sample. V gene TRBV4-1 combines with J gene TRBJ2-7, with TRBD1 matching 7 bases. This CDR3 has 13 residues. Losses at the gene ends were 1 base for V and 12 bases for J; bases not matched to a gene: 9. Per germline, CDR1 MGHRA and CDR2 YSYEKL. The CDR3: CASSQGGRQGLYF. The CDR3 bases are TGCGCCAGCAGCCAAGGGGGTAGACAGGGTTTGTACTTC.